This T cell receptor beta chain was identified during a study of shared clonotypes between healthy human individuals. At the level of the study: Donor ages ranged 18 to 49 years: two women, a few men.

Whole-study findings and limits: Non-shared clonotypes showed lower generation probabilities than clonotypes common to all four donors. The genetic and exposure-history diversity represented was limited by few donors.

In regard to this clone: Its target is unknown.

Assay: immunoSEQ multiplex PCR; the TCRdb copy retains only in-frame clones and omits some. The top ten hold around 0.45% of the sample, which has over 1.5 million clones, approximately 98% seen once. CD4+ cell separation produced CD45RA+ naive and CD45RA-negative memory subsets. The receptor was isolated from a man between 25 and 39 years old in good health. Specimen: naive CD4+ T cells sorted from blood. As to subset: CD45RA+ positively selected.

In DNA form, the CDR3 reads TGTGCCAGCAGGCAGGTGGCGGGGAGTGATGGCTACACCTTC. This codes for CASRQVAGSDGYTF. The chain employs TRBV11-2 and TRBJ1-2; D unresolved. CDR1 is SGHAT, CDR2 FQNNGV, per germline. V was clipped by 6 bases and J by 6 bases, with 17 bases between them. The CDR3 covers 14 residues.